Presented here are 18 T cell receptor beta chains from one specimen sequenced in a study of radiotherapy plus CTLA-4 blockade in lung cancer. Here immunoSEQ multiplex PCR was the method, and the copy in TCRdb shows in-frame clones only, minus some. The sample lists tens of thousands of clones, 65% to 85% occurring once. Sequencing was performed on peripheral blood, taken from a patient treated with radiotherapy plus ipilimumab. These receptors were collected from a human donor with non-small cell lung cancer who had stable disease on radiotherapy plus ipilimumab.

The chain couples TRBV4-1 to TRBJ1-4; 11 bases map to TRBD1. Trimming at V came to 4 bases and at J to 7 bases, leaving 8 bases not matched to a gene. The CDR3 is 16 residues long. Germline assignment: CDR1 MGHRA and CDR2 YSYEKL. Here the CDR3 reads CASSPTWTGGGEKLFF. The CDR3 nucleotides read TGCGCCAGCAGCCCCACGTGGACAGGGGGCGGTGAAAAACTGTTTTTT.

The V and J genes are TRBV11-3 and TRBJ2-1; 10 nucleotides line up with TRBD1. The CDR3 covers 15 residues. J gave up 6 bases and V 5 bases, and 7 bases lay outside the gene matches. CDR1 SGHNT and CDR2 YENEEA come from the germline V gene. The CDR3: CASSPRQGAANEQFF. The CDR3 bases are TGTGCCAGCAGCCCGCGACAGGGGGCGGCCAATGAGCAGTTCTTC.

The gene calls are TRBV11-2 and TRBJ1-4; TRBD1 matches at 9 bases. The length of the CDR3 is 17 residues. Germline loops: CDR1 SGHAT, CDR2 FQNNGV. After removal of 4 bases from V and 11 bases from J, the junction contained 17 bases not matched to a gene. As DNA, the CDR3 is TGTGCCAGCAGCTCCTACCGGGACAGGGCTTCCCGTGGGAAACTGTTTTTT. Its translation is CASSSYRDRASRGKLFF.

This clone occurred once. The chain combines TRBV19 with TRBJ1-2, with 11 bases lining up with TRBD1. The CDR3 is 18 amino acids. CDR1 LNHDA and CDR2 SQIVND come from the germline V gene (reference sequence). The J segment lost 6 bases and the V segment lost 4 bases, leaving 16 bases of the junction unmatched. The chain's CDR3 is CASSTFRTGGARAHGYTF. The CDR3 DNA sequence: TGTGCCAGTAGTACCTTTCGGACAGGGGGCGCAAGGGCGCATGGCTACACCTTC. Complete variable domain (other parts from reference TRBV19 and TRBJ1-2): DGGITQSPKYLFRKEGQNVTLSCEQNLNHDAMYWYRQDPGQGLRLIYYSQIVNDFQKGDIAEGYSVSREKKESFPLTVTSAQKNPTAFYLCASSTFRTGGARAHGYTFGSGTRLTVV.

V is TRBV7-2 and J is TRBJ2-3, with unresolved D. Germline loops: CDR1 SGHTA, CDR2 FQGNSA. The CDR3 length is 15 residues. The V and J ends lost 5 bases and 0 bases respectively, with 12 bases between them. DNA for the CDR3: TGTGCCAGCAGCAAAAACAGCCTCAGCACAGATACGCAGTATTTT. This codes for CASSKNSLSTDTQYF.

The V call is TRBV15, the J call TRBJ1-5; D may be TRBD1 (5 bases). V dropped 1 base and J dropped 2 bases, with 9 bases sitting between them. The CDR3 extends over 15 amino acids. Germline assignment: CDR1 LNHNV and CDR2 YYDKDF (reference sequence). CDR3 in amino acids: CATSRGTGRNQPQHF. CDR3 bases: TGTGCCACCAGCAGAGGAACAGGTCGCAATCAGCCCCAGCATTTT.

The chain links TRBV7-9 to TRBJ2-7; D unresolved. The CDR3 totals 13 residues. Per germline, CDR1 SEHNR and CDR2 FQNEAQ (reference sequence). Trimming took 1 base from V and 6 from J, leaving 10 bases between them. The CDR3 nucleotides are TGTGCCAGCAGCTTAGAAGGGTCTGGCGAGCAGTACTTC. It specifies CASSLEGSGEQYF. Based on the CDR3 plus reference TRBV7-9 and TRBJ2-7, the full variable domain is DTGVSQNPRHKITKRGQNVTFRCDPISEHNRLYWYRQTLGQGPEFLTYFQNEAQLEKSRLLSDRFSAERPKGSFSTLEIQRTEQGDSAMYLCASSLEGSGEQYFGPGTRLTVT.

This clone has just a few counts. The chain has TRBV9 and TRBJ1-2; TRBD1 aligns across 12 bases. V dropped 1 base and J dropped 6; count of bases not matched to a gene: 4. Germline values: CDR1 SGDLS, CDR2 YYNGEE. CDR3 length equals 15 residues. For the CDR3, the DNA is TGTGCCAGCAGCGTACCGGGACAGGGGGCGAATGGCTACACCTTC. Amino acids: CASSVPGQGANGYTF.

The chain has TRBV28 and TRBJ1-2; D remains unclear. The ends were cut back, 2 bases at V and 2 bases at J, with 6 bases in the middle. The germline CDR1 and CDR2 sequences are MDHEN and SYDVKM. This CDR3 is 13 amino acids long. The CDR3 here is CASSLAVNYGYTF. In nucleotides, the CDR3 is TGTGCCAGCAGTTTAGCCGTAAACTATGGCTACACCTTC.

V is TRBV28 and J is TRBJ2-7, with D perhaps TRBD2 (7 bases). Germline V gene sequence: CDR1 MDHEN, CDR2 SYDVKM. V lost 7 bases, J lost 3 bases, and 19 bases lay in between. The CDR3 spans 15 residues. CDR3 protein: CASTTTDGGLYEQYF. Here the CDR3 DNA reads TGTGCCAGCACCACAACGGACGGGGGGCTCTACGAGCAGTACTTC.

The chain carries TRBV5-8 and TRBJ2-1; no reliable D call. Germline CDR1 and CDR2: SGHTS and YDEGEE. This CDR3 has 12 residues. The V gene lost 2 bases and the J gene lost 6 bases, with 6 bases spanning the gap. The CDR3 coding sequence is TGTGCCAGCAGCTTAGCCCGCAATGAGCAGTTCTTC. As protein: CASSLARNEQFF. Variable domain in full (rest from reference TRBV5-8 and TRBJ2-1): EAGVTQSPTHLIKTRGQQATLRCSPISGHTSVYWYQQALGLGLQFLLWYDEGEERNRGNFPPRFSGRQFPNYSSELNVNALELEDSALYLCASSLARNEQFFGPGTRLTVL.

The rearrangement links TRBV11-2 to TRBJ2-1, with D perhaps being TRBD1 or TRBD2 (5 bases each). Trimming left V 0 bases short and J 15 bases short, with 12 bases between. This CDR3 contains 12 residues. Germline-derived CDR1 and CDR2 are SGHAT and FQNNGV. CDR3 nucleotide sequence: TGTGCCAGCAGCTTAGATCTTTGGGGGAGGTTCTTC. This translates into CASSLDLWGRFF.

J is TRBJ2-2 and V is TRBV5-4; D perhaps matches TRBD2 (6 bases). Per the germline V gene, CDR1 is SGHNT and CDR2 is YYREEE (reference sequence). Trimming stripped 5 bases from V and 2 bases from J, with 10 bases between. CDR3 length: 14 residues. CDR3 DNA: TGTGCCAGCAGGTGGGACTTAAACACCGGGGAGCTGTTTTTT. Translation: CASRWDLNTGELFF.

CDR3 nucleotides: TGTGCCAGCAGCCCCAAGACGGTGGGGTACGAGCAGTACTTC. Its protein is CASSPKTVGYEQYF. The chain combines TRBV9 with TRBJ2-7; no firm D call. With 4 bases removed from V and 4 bases from J, the gap between germline ends came to 15 bases. Germline V lookup: CDR1 SGDLS, CDR2 YYNGEE. CDR3 length: 14 amino acids.

The V call is TRBV5-6, the J call TRBJ1-4; tentative D call: TRBD1 (5 bases). V lost 0 bases to trimming and J lost 10 bases, with 16 bases between them. Germline CDR1 is SGHDT and CDR2 is YYEEEE. This CDR3 is built from 15 residues. This CDR3 reads CASSLGGPKARKLFF. The CDR3, as DNA: TGTGCCAGCAGCTTGGGGGGACCGAAGGCCCGAAAACTGTTTTTT.

The gene calls are TRBV6-1 and TRBJ2-3; D is tentatively TRBD1 or TRBD2 (7 bases each). The germline V gene has CDR1 MNHNS and CDR2 SASEGT. Trimming left V 0 bases short and J 5 bases short, with 18 bases between. The CDR3 consists of 17 residues. The CDR3 spells CASSEALRAGGGDTQYF. In DNA form, the CDR3 reads TGTGCCAGCAGTGAAGCGCTTCGGGCAGGGGGGGGAGATACGCAGTATTTT.

DNA for the CDR3: TGTGCCAGCATCCAGGGGCGGAACTATGGCTACACCTTC. Its translation: CASIQGRNYGYTF. The V call is TRBV2, the J call TRBJ1-2; D is perhaps TRBD1 (6 bases). V lost 7 bases to trimming and J lost 2 bases, with 11 bases between them. Germline assignment: CDR1 SNHLY and CDR2 FYNNEI. The CDR3 spans 13 residues.

J is TRBJ2-7 and V is TRBV7-2; D is perhaps TRBD1 or TRBD2 (6 bases each). The V gene lost 5 bases and the J gene lost 0 bases, with 11 bases spanning the gap. Germline V CDR1 and CDR2: SGHTA, FQGNSA. The CDR3 length is 14 residues. The CDR3 DNA reads TGTGCCAGCAGCCGGAGGGGGAGCTCCTACGAGCAGTACTTC. Amino acid sequence: CASSRRGSSYEQYF.